Detailed here is one T cell receptor beta chain. What it binds is unknown. These data come from a study of CD8 T cells in ankylosing spondylitis. Findings and caveats of the study: Earlier work had already found some motif variants in reactive arthritis synovial fluid and blood. It was reported that disease-linked clones were significantly enriched in matched ankylosing spondylitis synovial fluid. As for the disease-linked clones, they showed a CD8+ phenotype and occurred at relatively low frequencies in peripheral blood.

It was by quantitative 5'-RACE with molecular barcodes that TCR beta libraries were made. TCRdb itself ran the 5' RACE reads through MiXCR, one entry per CDR3 protein. The data show about 270,000 distinct CDR3 sequences, 32% seen once. The sample was blood, either unsorted or a sorted T cell fraction (not recorded which). The clonotype was recovered from a male donor with ankylosing spondylitis or in good health (not recorded which).

The CDR3 reads CASGVGEGNIQYF. The DNA for the CDR3 is TGTGCCAGCGGCGTGGGAGAGGGGAACATTCAGTACTTC. The chain is built from TRBV7-9 and TRBJ2-4, with D perhaps assigned TRBD1 or TRBD2 (5 bases each). This CDR3 has 13 amino acids. The V and J ends lost 8 bases and 7 bases respectively, with 15 bases between them. CDR1 is SEHNR and CDR2 is FQNEAQ in the germline V gene (reference sequence).